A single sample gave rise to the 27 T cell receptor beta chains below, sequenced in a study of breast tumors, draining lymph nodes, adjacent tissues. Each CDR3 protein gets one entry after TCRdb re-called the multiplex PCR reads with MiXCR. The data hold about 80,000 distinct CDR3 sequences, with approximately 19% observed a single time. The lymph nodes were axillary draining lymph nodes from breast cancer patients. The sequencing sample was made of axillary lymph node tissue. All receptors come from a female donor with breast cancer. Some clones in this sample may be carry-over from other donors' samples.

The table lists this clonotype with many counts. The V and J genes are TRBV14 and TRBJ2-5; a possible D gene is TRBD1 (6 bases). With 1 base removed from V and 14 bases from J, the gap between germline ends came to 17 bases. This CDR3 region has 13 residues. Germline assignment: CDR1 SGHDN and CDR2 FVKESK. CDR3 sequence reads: CASSQVETGTPYF. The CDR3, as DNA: TGTGCCAGCAGCCAAGTTGAGACCGGGACACCTTACTTC.

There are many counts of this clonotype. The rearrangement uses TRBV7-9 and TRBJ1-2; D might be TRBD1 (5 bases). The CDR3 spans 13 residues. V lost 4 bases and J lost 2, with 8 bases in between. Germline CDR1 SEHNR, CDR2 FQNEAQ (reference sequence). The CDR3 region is CASSWGVNYGYTF. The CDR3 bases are TGTGCCAGCAGCTGGGGGGTAAACTATGGCTACACCTTC.

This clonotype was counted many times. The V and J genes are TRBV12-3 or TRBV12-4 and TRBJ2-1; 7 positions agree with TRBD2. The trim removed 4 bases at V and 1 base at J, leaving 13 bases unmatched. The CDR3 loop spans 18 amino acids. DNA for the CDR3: TGTGCCAGCAGTTGGGGAGGACTAGTTGGCGGGTCCTACAATGAGCAGTTCTTC. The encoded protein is CASSWGGLVGGSYNEQFF.

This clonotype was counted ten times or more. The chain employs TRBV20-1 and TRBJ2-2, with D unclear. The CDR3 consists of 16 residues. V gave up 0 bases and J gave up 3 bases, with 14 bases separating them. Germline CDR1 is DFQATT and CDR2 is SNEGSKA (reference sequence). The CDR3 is CSARDRAPPDTGELFF. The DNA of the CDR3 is TGCAGTGCTAGAGATCGGGCCCCTCCGGACACCGGGGAGCTGTTTTTT.

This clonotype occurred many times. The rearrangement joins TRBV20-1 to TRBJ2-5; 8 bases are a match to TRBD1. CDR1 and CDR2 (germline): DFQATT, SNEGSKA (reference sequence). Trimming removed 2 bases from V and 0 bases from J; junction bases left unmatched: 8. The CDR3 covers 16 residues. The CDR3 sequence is CSARPQDRAYQETQYF. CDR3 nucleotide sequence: TGCAGTGCTAGACCCCAGGACAGGGCCTACCAAGAGACCCAGTACTTC.

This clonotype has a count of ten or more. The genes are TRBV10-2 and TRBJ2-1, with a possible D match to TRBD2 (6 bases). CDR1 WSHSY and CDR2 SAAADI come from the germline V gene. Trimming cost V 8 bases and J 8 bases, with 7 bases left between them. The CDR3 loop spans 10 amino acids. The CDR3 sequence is CASGEDEQFF. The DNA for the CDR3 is TGCGCCAGCGGGGAGGATGAGCAGTTCTTC.

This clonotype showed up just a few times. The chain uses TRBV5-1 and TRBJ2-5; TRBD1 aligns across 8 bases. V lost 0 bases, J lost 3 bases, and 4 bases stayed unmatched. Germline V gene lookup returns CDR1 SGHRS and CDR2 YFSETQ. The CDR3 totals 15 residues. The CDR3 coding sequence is TGCGCCAGCAGCTTGGGGACAGGGTCAGAAGAGACCCAGTACTTC. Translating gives CASSLGTGSEETQYF.

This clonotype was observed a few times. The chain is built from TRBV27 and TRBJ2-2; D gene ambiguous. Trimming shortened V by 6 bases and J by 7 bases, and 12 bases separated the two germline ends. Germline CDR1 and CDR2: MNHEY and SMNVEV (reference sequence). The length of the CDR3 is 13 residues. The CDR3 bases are TGTGCCAGCAGCCGAGACCGGCACGGGGAGCTGTTTTTT. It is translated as CASSRDRHGELFF.

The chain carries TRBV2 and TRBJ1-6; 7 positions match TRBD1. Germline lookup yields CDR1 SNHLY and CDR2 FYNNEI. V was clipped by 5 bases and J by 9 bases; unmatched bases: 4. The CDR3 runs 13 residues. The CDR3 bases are TGTGCCAGCAGTCGTGACAGGGCTTCACCCCTCCACTTT. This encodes CASSRDRASPLHF. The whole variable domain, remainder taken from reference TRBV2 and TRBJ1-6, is EPEVTQTPSHQVTQMGQEVILRCVPISNHLYFYWYRQILGQKVEFLVSFYNNEISEKSEIFDDQFSVERPDGSNFTLKIRSTKLEDSAMYFCASSRDRASPLHFGNGTRLTVT.

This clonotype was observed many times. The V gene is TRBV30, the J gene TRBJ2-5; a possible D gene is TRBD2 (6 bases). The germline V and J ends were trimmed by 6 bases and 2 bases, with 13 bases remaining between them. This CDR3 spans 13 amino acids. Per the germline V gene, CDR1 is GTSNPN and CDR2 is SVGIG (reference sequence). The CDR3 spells CACRRDFQETQYF. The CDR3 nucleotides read TGTGCCTGTCGCCGGGACTTTCAAGAGACCCAGTACTTC.

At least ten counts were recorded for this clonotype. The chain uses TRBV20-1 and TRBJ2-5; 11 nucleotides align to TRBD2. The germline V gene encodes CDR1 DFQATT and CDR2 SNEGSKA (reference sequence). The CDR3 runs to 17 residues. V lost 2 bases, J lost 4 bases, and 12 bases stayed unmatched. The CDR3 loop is CSARFALAGVGLETQYF. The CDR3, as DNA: TGCAGTGCTAGATTTGCACTAGCGGGAGTGGGTTTAGAGACCCAGTACTTC.

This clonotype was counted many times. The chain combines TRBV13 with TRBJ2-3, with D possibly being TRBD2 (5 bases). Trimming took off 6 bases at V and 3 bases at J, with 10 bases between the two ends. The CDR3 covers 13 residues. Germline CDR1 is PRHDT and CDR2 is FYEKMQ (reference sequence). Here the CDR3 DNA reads TGTGCCAGCAGTTCCCGGAGGACAGATACGCAGTATTTT. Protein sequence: CASSSRRTDTQYF. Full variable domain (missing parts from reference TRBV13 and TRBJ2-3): AAGVIQSPRHLIKEKRETATLKCYPIPRHDTVYWYQQGPGQDPQFLISFYEKMQSDKGSIPDRFSAQQFSDYHSELNMSSLELGDSALYFCASSSRRTDTQYFGPGTRLTVL.

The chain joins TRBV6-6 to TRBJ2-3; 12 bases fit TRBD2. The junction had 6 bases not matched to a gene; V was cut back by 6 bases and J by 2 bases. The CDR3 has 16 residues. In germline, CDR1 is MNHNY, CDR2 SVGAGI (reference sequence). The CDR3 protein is CASRKTSGRDTDTQYF. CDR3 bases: TGTGCCAGCAGGAAGACTAGCGGGAGAGACACAGATACGCAGTATTTT.

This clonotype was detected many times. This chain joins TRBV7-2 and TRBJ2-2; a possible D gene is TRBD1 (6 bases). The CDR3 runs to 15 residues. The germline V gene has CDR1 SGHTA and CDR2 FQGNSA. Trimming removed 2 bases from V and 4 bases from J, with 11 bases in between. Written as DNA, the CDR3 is TGTGCCAGCAGCTTATCATTCAGGGGCACCGGGGAGCTGTTTTTT. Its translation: CASSLSFRGTGELFF.

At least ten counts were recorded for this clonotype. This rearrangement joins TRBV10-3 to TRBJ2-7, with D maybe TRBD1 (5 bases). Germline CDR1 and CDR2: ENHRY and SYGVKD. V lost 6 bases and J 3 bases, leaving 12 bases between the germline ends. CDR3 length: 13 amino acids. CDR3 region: CAIRGTGNYEQYF. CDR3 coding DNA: TGTGCCATCAGGGGAACAGGAAACTACGAGCAGTACTTC.

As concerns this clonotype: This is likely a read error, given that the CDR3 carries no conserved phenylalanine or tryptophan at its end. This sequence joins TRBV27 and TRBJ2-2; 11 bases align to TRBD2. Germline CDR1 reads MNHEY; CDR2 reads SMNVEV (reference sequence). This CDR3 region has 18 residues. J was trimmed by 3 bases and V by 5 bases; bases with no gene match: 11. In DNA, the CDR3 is TGTGCCAGCAGTGGGACTAGCGGCCTTATGGGATACACCGGGGAGCTGTTTGTT. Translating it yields CASSGTSGLMGYTGELFV.

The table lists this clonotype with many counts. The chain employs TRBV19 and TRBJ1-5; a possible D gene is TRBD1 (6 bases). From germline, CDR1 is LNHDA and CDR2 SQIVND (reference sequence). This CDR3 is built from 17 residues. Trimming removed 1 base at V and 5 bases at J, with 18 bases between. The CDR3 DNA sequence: TGTGCCAGTAGTATAGTTACTGGACAGTTGCACCATCAGCCCCAGCATTTT. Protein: CASSIVTGQLHHQPQHF.

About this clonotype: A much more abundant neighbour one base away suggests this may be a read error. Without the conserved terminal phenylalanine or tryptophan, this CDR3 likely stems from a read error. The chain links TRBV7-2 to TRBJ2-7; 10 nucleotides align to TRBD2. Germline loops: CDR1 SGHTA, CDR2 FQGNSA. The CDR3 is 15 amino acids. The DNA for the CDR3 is TGTGCCGGCAGCTTTCCGGGACTAGCGATGTACGAGCAGTACTCC. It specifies CAGSFPGLAMYEQYS.

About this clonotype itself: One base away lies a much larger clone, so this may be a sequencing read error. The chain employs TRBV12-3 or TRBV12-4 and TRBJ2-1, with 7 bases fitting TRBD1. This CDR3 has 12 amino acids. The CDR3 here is CVSRGKSSEQFF. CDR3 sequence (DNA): TGTGTCAGCAGGGGGAAAAGCAGCGAGCAGTTCTTC.

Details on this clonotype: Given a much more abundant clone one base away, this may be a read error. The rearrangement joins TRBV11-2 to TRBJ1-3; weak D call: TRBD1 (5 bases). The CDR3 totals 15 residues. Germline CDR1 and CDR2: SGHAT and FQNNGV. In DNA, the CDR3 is TGTGCCAGCAGATATGGACACAACTTTGGAAACACCTTATATTTT. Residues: CASRYGHNFGNTLYF. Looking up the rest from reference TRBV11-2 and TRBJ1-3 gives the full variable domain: EAGVAQSPRYKIIEKRQSVAFWCNPISGHATLYWYQQILGQGPKLLIQFQNNGVVDDSQLPKDRFSAERLKGVDSTLKIQPAKLEDSAVYLCASRYGHNFGNTLYFGEGSWLTVV.

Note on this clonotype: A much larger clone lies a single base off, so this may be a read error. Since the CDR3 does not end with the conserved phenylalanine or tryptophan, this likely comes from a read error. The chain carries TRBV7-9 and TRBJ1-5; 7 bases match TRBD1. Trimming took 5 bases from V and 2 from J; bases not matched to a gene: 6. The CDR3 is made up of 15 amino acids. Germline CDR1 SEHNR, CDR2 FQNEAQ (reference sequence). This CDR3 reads CASSQGGLGNQPQHL. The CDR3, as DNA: TGTGCCAGCAGCCAGGGGGGATTAGGCAATCAGCCCCAGCATCTT.

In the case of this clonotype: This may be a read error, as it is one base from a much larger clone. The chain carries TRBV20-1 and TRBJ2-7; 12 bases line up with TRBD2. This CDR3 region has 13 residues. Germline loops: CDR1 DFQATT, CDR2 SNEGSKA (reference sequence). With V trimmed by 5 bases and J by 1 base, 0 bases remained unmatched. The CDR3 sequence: CSAGLAGSYEQYF. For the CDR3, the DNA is TGCAGTGCTGGACTAGCGGGATCCTACGAGCAGTACTTC.

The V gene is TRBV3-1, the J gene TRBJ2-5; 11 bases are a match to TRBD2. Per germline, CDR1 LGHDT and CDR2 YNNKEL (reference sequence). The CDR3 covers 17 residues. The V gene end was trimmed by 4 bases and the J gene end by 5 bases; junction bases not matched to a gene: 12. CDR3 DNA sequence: TGTGCCAGCAGCCGTCTTTTAGCGGGAGGGAGGGAGGAGACCCAGTACTTC. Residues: CASSRLLAGGREETQYF.

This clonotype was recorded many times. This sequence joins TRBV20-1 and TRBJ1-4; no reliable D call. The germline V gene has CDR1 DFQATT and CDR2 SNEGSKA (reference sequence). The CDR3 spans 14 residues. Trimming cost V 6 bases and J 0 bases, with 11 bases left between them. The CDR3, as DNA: TGCAGTGCCAGGAGGCCTGCAACTAATGAAAAACTGTTTTTT. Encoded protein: CSARRPATNEKLFF.

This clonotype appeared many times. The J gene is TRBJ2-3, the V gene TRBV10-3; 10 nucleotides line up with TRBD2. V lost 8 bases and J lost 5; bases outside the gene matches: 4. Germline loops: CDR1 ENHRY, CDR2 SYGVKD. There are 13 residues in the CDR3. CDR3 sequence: CAILAGVKDTQYF. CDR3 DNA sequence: TGTGCCATCCTAGCGGGAGTTAAAGATACGCAGTATTTT.

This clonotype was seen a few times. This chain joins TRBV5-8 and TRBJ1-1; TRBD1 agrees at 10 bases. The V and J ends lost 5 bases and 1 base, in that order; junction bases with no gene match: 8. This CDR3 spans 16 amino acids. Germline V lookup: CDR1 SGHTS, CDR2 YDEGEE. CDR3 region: CASRVDRGGENTEAFF. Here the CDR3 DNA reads TGTGCCAGCAGGGTGGACAGGGGGGGAGAGAACACTGAAGCTTTCTTT. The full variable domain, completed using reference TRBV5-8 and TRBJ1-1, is EAGVTQSPTHLIKTRGQQATLRCSPISGHTSVYWYQQALGLGLQFLLWYDEGEERNRGNFPPRFSGRQFPNYSSELNVNALELEDSALYLCASRVDRGGENTEAFFGQGTRLTVV.

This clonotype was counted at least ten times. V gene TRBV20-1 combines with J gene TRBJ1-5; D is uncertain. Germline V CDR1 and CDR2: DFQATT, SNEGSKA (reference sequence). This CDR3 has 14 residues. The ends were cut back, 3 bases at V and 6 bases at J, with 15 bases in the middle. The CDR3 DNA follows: TGCAGTGCTAGCCAAATTATAAGAGGTCAGCCCCAGCATTTT. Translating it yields CSASQIIRGQPQHF.